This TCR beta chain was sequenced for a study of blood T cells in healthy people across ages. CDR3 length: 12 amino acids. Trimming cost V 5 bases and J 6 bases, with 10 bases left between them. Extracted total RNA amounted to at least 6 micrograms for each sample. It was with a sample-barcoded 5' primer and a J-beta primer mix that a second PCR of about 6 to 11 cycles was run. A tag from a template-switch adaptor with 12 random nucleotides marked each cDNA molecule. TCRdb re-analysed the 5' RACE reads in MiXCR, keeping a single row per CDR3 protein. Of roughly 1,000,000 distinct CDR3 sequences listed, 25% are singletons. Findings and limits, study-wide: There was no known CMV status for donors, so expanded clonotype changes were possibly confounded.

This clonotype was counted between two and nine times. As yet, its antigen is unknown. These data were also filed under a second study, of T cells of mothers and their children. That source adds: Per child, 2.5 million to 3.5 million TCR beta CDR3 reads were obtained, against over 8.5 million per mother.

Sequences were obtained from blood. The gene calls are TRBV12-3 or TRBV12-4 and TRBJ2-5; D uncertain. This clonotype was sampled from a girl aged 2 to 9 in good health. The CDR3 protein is CASSGAGKTQYF. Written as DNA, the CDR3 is TGTGCCAGCAGTGGAGCTGGGAAGACCCAGTACTTC.